This TCR beta chain was retrieved from a study of T-cell memory formation after mild COVID-19. The V gene end was trimmed by 1 base and the J gene end by 3 bases; junction bases not matched to a gene: 9. The CDR3 totals 16 residues. From germline, CDR1 is DFQATT and CDR2 SNEGSKA (reference sequence). From the 5' RACE reads, TCRdb called clonotypes with MiXCR, one entry per CDR3 protein. The sample shows 250,000 to 350,000 distinct CDR3 sequences, 15% of them seen only once. This rearrangement joins TRBV20-1 to TRBJ2-7, with TRBD2 matching 10 bases. Sequenced: PBMCs or a T cell subset sorted from them (not recorded which). The TCR originated in a man younger than 35 who had mild COVID-19 (a few samples of this study predate the infection). Cell type and time point are not known. CDR3 nucleotide sequence: TGCAGTGCTAGAGTAGAGTCTAGCGGGGGCTTCTACGAGCAGTACTTC. Translated, it gives CSARVESSGGFYEQYF.